There are many counts of the clone carrying this T cell receptor (beta chain). This specimen comes from a study of T-cell memory formation after mild COVID-19. Study summary: TCR clusters showed largely donor specificity.

Each CDR3 protein is one row after TCRdb ran MiXCR on the 5' RACE reads. The sample yields 500,000 to 550,000 distinct CDR3 sequences, around 20% seen once. The CDR3 has 14 residues. Germline V lookup: CDR1 SGHTA, CDR2 FQGNSA. The J segment lost 3 bases and the V segment lost 1 base, leaving 2 bases of the junction unmatched. The receptor comes from an adult woman who had mild COVID-19 (a few samples of this study predate the infection). Cell type and time point are not known. This chain connects TRBV7-2 to TRBJ2-7; 8 bases line up with TRBD1. Sequencing input: PBMCs or a T cell subset sorted from them (not recorded which). This CDR3 is CASSLGTGNYEQYF. The CDR3 nucleotides read TGTGCCAGCAGCTTAGGGACAGGGAACTACGAGCAGTACTTC.